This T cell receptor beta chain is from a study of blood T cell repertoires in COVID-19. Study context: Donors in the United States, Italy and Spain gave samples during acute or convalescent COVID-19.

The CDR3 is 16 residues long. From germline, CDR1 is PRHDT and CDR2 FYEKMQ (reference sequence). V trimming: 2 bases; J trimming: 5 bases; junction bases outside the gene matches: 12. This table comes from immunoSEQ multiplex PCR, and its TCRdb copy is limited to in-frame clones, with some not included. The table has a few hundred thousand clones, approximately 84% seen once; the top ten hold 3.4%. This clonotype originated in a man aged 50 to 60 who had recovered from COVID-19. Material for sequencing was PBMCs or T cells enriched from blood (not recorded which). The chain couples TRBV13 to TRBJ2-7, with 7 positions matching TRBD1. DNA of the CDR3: TGTGCCAGCAGCTTACCCCCAGTAGGGGGCAGCAACGAGCAGTACTTC. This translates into CASSLPPVGGSNEQYF.